Presented here are 24 T cell receptor beta chains from one specimen sequenced in a study of CD8+ T cells in alopecia areata. RNA, once extracted, was reverse transcribed into cDNA for use as the sequencing template. Here immunoSEQ multiplex PCR was the method, and the copy in TCRdb shows in-frame clones only, minus some. The sample shows 200,000 to 250,000 clones, under 40% of them seen only once. Treatment given: oral pan-JAK inhibitor, 5-10 mg twice daily. The sample consisted of CD4+ T cells sorted from blood, taken at roughly week 30, from a patient treated with tofacitinib. Receptor source: a human donor with alopecia areata.

In this sample, this clone turned up a few times. V and J are TRBV29-1 and TRBJ1-1; a possible D gene is TRBD1 (6 bases). The ends were cut back, 1 base at V and 6 bases at J, with 12 bases in the middle. The germline gives CDR1 SQVTM, CDR2 ANQGSEA. The CDR3 loop spans 13 amino acids. CDR3 residues: CSVEATGTAEAFF. In DNA form, the CDR3 reads TGCAGCGTTGAAGCCACAGGGACGGCTGAAGCTTTCTTT.

In its sample, this clone was seen a few times. The rearrangement uses TRBV7-8 and TRBJ1-6; possibly TRBD1 for D (6 bases). The CDR3 is 15 amino acids. The germline CDR1 and CDR2 sequences are SGHVS and FQNEAQ. V dropped 2 bases and J dropped 7 bases, with 12 bases sitting between them. The CDR3 loop reads CASSLLGRGNSPLHF. DNA of the CDR3: TGTGCCAGCAGCTTATTGGGCAGGGGCAATTCACCCCTCCACTTT.

V and J are TRBV5-1 and TRBJ1-1; 7 bases fit TRBD1. The ends lost 3 bases at V and 5 bases at J; junction bases unmatched: 7. There are 14 residues in the CDR3. Germline values: CDR1 SGHRS, CDR2 YFSETQ. CDR3 DNA sequence: TGCGCCAGCAGCTATGGGACAGCGGGGACTGAAGCTTTCTTT. The encoded protein is CASSYGTAGTEAFF.

This clone was detected only a few times. V and J are TRBV6-6 and TRBJ2-7; TRBD1 aligns across 7 bases. V shed 0 bases, J shed 5 bases, and the junction held 10 bases outside the gene matches. CDR1 is MNHNY and CDR2 is SVGAGI in the germline V gene (reference sequence). The CDR3 is 16 residues long. CDR3 in amino acids: CASSYSRWQGDHEQYF. As DNA, the CDR3 is TGTGCCAGCAGTTACTCGAGGTGGCAGGGGGACCACGAGCAGTACTTC.

The rearrangement joins TRBV9 to TRBJ1-5; 9 positions agree with TRBD1. This CDR3 has 14 residues. CDR1 and CDR2 from the germline V gene are SGDLS and YYNGEE. V lost 3 bases to trimming and J lost 4 bases; unmatched junction nucleotides: 2. CDR3 DNA: TGTGCCAGCAGCGAGGGACAGGGTAATCAGCCCCAGCATTTT. It is translated as CASSEGQGNQPQHF.

V is TRBV2 and J is TRBJ2-2, with 7 bases matching TRBD1. The V segment lost 6 bases and the J segment 6 bases; nucleotides outside the gene matches: 10. CDR1 and CDR2 (germline): SNHLY, FYNNEI. The CDR3 contains 15 residues. The DNA for the CDR3 is TGTGCCAGCAGCCTCGGGACAGCTATTGCCGGGGAGCTGTTTTTT. The encoded protein is CASSLGTAIAGELFF.

This clone was seen more than once but under ten times. The chain couples TRBV6-1 to TRBJ2-5; D not certain. Germline lookup yields CDR1 MNHNS and CDR2 SASEGT. This CDR3 contains 13 residues. V lost 1 base, J lost 4 bases, and 7 bases lay in between. The CDR3 region is CASSEGARETQYF. DNA for the CDR3: TGTGCCAGCAGTGAAGGGGCTCGAGAGACCCAGTACTTC.

The chain recombines TRBV11-1 with TRBJ1-1, with D unclear. V was cut by 5 bases and J by 8 bases, with 15 bases left in between. The CDR3 runs to 13 residues. CDR1 and CDR2 (germline): SGHAT, FQDESV (reference sequence). In nucleotides, the CDR3 is TGTGCCAGCAGCGTTAAGGGCGCGGTCGAAGCTTTCTTT. It codes for CASSVKGAVEAFF.

This clone appeared a few times. This chain links TRBV9 with TRBJ2-6, with no clear D. CDR1 is SGDLS, CDR2 YYNGEE, per germline. The CDR3 has 15 amino acids. Trimming stripped 0 bases from V and 2 bases from J, with 6 bases between. In nucleotides, the CDR3 is TGTGCCAGCAGCGTAGAGAGGACTGGGGCCAACGTCCTGACTTTC. Amino acid sequence: CASSVERTGANVLTF.

This clone was counted a few times. V and J are TRBV11-2 and TRBJ2-1; the match to TRBD2 covers 13 bases. Germline V gene sequence: CDR1 SGHAT, CDR2 FQNNGV. The ends lost 3 bases at V and 6 bases at J; junction bases unmatched: 2. The CDR3 extends over 15 amino acids. For the CDR3, the DNA is TGTGCCAGCAGCTTCACTAGCGGGGGGGCCAATGAGCAGTTCTTC. It encodes CASSFTSGGANEQFF.

This chain links TRBV30 with TRBJ2-1, with 7 nucleotides matching TRBD2. This CDR3 spans 17 amino acids. V trimming: 0 bases; J trimming: 3 bases; junction bases outside the gene matches: 11. CDR1 and CDR2 from the germline V gene are GTSNPN and SVGIG (reference sequence). Here the CDR3 reads CAWSVRGRAEYYNEQFF. Written as DNA, the CDR3 is TGTGCCTGGAGTGTAAGAGGGAGGGCCGAATACTACAATGAGCAGTTCTTC.

The chain links TRBV25-1 to TRBJ2-7; the D gene is possibly TRBD1 (5 bases). CDR3 length: 15 residues. The V gene's germline CDR1 is MGHDK and CDR2 SYGVNS. Trimming cost V 1 base and J 5 bases, with 15 bases left between them. Here the CDR3 reads CASSELGVGPNEQYF. The CDR3 DNA is TGTGCCAGCAGTGAATTAGGCGTGGGGCCCAACGAGCAGTACTTC.

There are a few counts of this clone. The chain has TRBV5-8 and TRBJ1-5; D might be TRBD1 (5 bases). This CDR3 is built from 15 residues. The V gene's germline CDR1 is SGHTS and CDR2 YDEGEE. V was trimmed by 5 bases and J by 2 bases, leaving 14 bases between them. The CDR3 loop is CASSFSGIGNQPQHF. In nucleotides, the CDR3 is TGTGCCAGCAGTTTCTCAGGGATCGGCAATCAGCCCCAGCATTTT.

The rearrangement uses TRBV29-1 and TRBJ2-2; D is unclear. CDR1 is SQVTM, CDR2 ANQGSEA, per germline. The ends were cut back, 3 bases at V and 3 bases at J, with 8 bases in the middle. The length of the CDR3 is 13 residues. Written as DNA, the CDR3 is TGCAGCGTTGATGGGCGTCACACCGGGGAGCTGTTTTTT. Translating gives CSVDGRHTGELFF.

V usage is TRBV5-1 and J usage is TRBJ1-1; D remains ambiguous. Germline V CDR1 and CDR2: SGHRS, YFSETQ. V was cut by 1 base and J by 0 bases, with 10 bases left in between. The CDR3 is 15 amino acids. Here the CDR3 reads CASSLNPSMNTEAFF. The CDR3, as DNA: TGCGCCAGCAGCTTGAACCCGAGCATGAACACTGAAGCTTTCTTT.

Concerning this clone itself: A much larger clonotype is one base distant, so this may be a read error. The CDR3 spells CASSFAYEQYF. In DNA form, the CDR3 reads TGTGCCAGCAGCTTTGCCTACGAGCAGTACTTC. The chain is built from TRBV5-6 and TRBJ2-7; no definite D call. Per germline, CDR1 SGHDT and CDR2 YYEEEE. This CDR3 contains 11 residues. V was cut by 2 bases and J by 2 bases, with 2 bases left in between.

The chain has TRBV6-5 and TRBJ2-3; a weak D match, TRBD1 (5 bases). Per germline, CDR1 MNHEY and CDR2 SVGAGI. The CDR3 has 14 amino acids. The V gene lost 7 bases and the J gene lost 3 bases, with 14 bases spanning the gap. The CDR3: CASNRQGSTDTQYF. Written as DNA, the CDR3 is TGTGCCAGCAATCGGCAGGGAAGTACAGATACGCAGTATTTT.

This clone occurred once. The CDR3 protein is CSVRDRTNTEAFF. CDR3 DNA: TGCAGCGTCAGGGACAGGACGAACACTGAAGCTTTCTTT. This rearrangement joins TRBV29-1 to TRBJ1-1, with TRBD1 identical over 8 bases. Trimming cost V 6 bases and J 1 base; bases outside gene matches: 4. Germline V gene sequence: CDR1 SQVTM, CDR2 ANQGSEA. This CDR3 is 13 amino acids long.

This chain uses TRBV2 with TRBJ2-7, with a tentative D call TRBD2 (7 bases). The CDR3 covers 18 residues. Germline-derived CDR1 and CDR2 are SNHLY and FYNNEI. The V and J ends lost 3 bases and 3 bases respectively, with 24 bases between them. The CDR3 protein is CASSDQGPLWERDYEQYF. The CDR3 nucleotides are TGTGCCAGCAGTGATCAGGGGCCCCTTTGGGAGCGGGACTACGAGCAGTACTTC.

The chain combines TRBV6-5 with TRBJ1-1; tentatively, D is TRBD1 (6 bases). CDR1 is MNHEY, CDR2 SVGAGI, per germline. The CDR3 is made up of 15 amino acids. V lost 4 bases, J lost 0 bases, and 12 bases lay in between. The CDR3 DNA reads as TGTGCCAGCAGTTTGCAGGGGCGGGTGAACACTGAAGCTTTCTTT. This translates into CASSLQGRVNTEAFF.

The chain is built from TRBV7-9 and TRBJ2-5, with D possibly being TRBD1 (5 bases). This CDR3 comprises 12 residues. Germline CDR1 is SEHNR and CDR2 is FQNEAQ (reference sequence). Trimming shortened V by 8 bases and J by 3 bases, and 10 bases separated the two germline ends. This chain's CDR3 is CASGTREETQYF. The DNA for the CDR3 is TGTGCCAGCGGAACCAGGGAAGAGACCCAGTACTTC.

This clone was picked up a small number of times. This chain links TRBV25-1 with TRBJ2-7, with 8 nucleotides matching TRBD1. Losses at the gene ends were 4 bases for V and 2 bases for J; bases not matched to a gene: 4. The germline CDR1 and CDR2 sequences are MGHDK and SYGVNS. The CDR3 runs 14 residues. For the CDR3, the DNA is TGTGCCAGCAGTGGACAGGGGATCCCCTACGAGCAGTACTTC. Protein sequence: CASSGQGIPYEQYF.

This clone was observed many times. The chain links TRBV2 to TRBJ2-5, with 7 bases identical to TRBD1. The CDR3 totals 14 residues. CDR1 and CDR2 from the germline V gene are SNHLY and FYNNEI. J gave up 1 base and V 4 bases, and 3 bases lay outside the gene matches. As DNA, the CDR3 is TGTGCCAGCAGTGTACAGGGGTCCCAAGAGACCCAGTACTTC. It codes for CASSVQGSQETQYF.

The chain couples TRBV19 to TRBJ2-3, with unresolved D. Germline V lookup: CDR1 LNHDA, CDR2 SQIVND (reference sequence). The germline V and J ends were trimmed by 1 base and 3 bases, with 11 bases remaining between them. The CDR3 runs to 15 residues. Here the CDR3 reads CASSIGGPATDTQYF. The CDR3 nucleotides read TGTGCCAGTAGTATAGGCGGCCCTGCGACAGATACGCAGTATTTT.